Presented here are 5 T cell receptor beta chains from one specimen sequenced in a study of OX40 agonist ivuxolimab in advanced cancers. The protocol was immunoSEQ multiplex PCR, while the TCRdb copy is restricted to in-frame clones and leaves out a portion. The sample contains 30,000 to 45,000 clones, 87% of which appear only once. Sequenced material: CD4+ or CD8+ T cells sorted from blood, taken in a trial of the OX40 agonist ivuxolimab. These TCRs come from an adult with an advanced solid tumor such as melanoma, head and neck, liver or kidney cancer.

The rearrangement links TRBV7-9 to TRBJ1-2, with 8 bases lining up with TRBD1. The V segment lost 1 base and the J segment 6 bases; nucleotides outside the gene matches: 7. This CDR3 region has 15 residues. Germline V gene lookup returns CDR1 SEHNR and CDR2 FQNEAQ (reference sequence). The CDR3 coding sequence is TGTGCCAGCAGCTTAGGGGACAGGCCGGGGGATGGCTACACCTTC. Translated: CASSLGDRPGDGYTF.

The chain uses TRBV19 and TRBJ1-2; perhaps TRBD1 as D (5 bases). The length of the CDR3 is 14 residues. Germline CDR1 LNHDA, CDR2 SQIVND (reference sequence). Trimming pared 6 bases from V and 2 bases from J, leaving 13 bases between. In DNA, the CDR3 is TGTGCCAGTAGCCATCCAAGACAGAACTATGGCTACACCTTC. Protein product: CASSHPRQNYGYTF.

This clone showed up just a few times. This chain joins TRBV6-5 and TRBJ2-2, with D possibly being TRBD1 (5 bases). CDR3 size: 14 residues. The V gene lost 4 bases and the J gene lost 7 bases, with 13 bases spanning the gap. The germline gives CDR1 MNHEY, CDR2 SVGAGI. CDR3 sequence (DNA): TGTGCCAGCAGTTTCAAAAGGGGTAACGGGGAGCTGTTTTTT. Translated, it gives CASSFKRGNGELFF.

This CDR3 is CASSSPGSPNNEQFF. Written as DNA, the CDR3 is TGTGCCAGCAGCTCCCCGGGGTCTCCTAACAATGAGCAGTTCTTC. The V call is TRBV7-8, the J call TRBJ2-1, with D possibly TRBD2 on 5 matching bases. Germline CDR1 and CDR2: SGHVS and FQNEAQ. The CDR3 runs to 15 residues. Trimming removed 4 bases at V and 5 bases at J, with 15 bases between.

The chain recombines TRBV7-3 with TRBJ2-1; D ambiguous. The CDR3 contains 13 residues. The V end lost 3 bases, the J end lost 10 bases, and 13 bases lay between the germline ends. Germline CDR1 and CDR2: SGHTA and FQGTGA. The CDR3 here is CASSLGSLREQFF. CDR3 sequence (DNA): TGTGCCAGCAGCTTGGGTTCCCTGAGGGAGCAGTTCTTC.